This T cell receptor beta chain comes out of a study of regulatory T cells in long-lasting Graves disease. Time point noted: newly diagnosed GD, antithyroid drugs for less than 3 months. RNA from PBMCs was the source of the TCR library. This clonotype was observed many times. The TCR beta library used iRepertoire HTBI primers with Arm-PCR amplification of CDR3. A single record per CDR3 protein comes from TCRdb applying MiXCR to the multiplex PCR reads. The table shows around 400,000 distinct CDR3 sequences, with 15% occurring only once. The CDR3 spans 13 residues. The V gene lost 10 bases and the J gene lost 4 bases, with 17 bases spanning the gap. The V gene's germline CDR1 is MDHEN and CDR2 SYDVKM. These same data were also listed under a study on T cells in Graves' hyperthyroidism and ophthalmopathy.

The specimen comprised peripheral blood mononuclear cells (PBMCs), sampled at new diagnosis, from a patient treated with antithyroid drugs. The TCR originated in a woman aged 40 to 49 with Graves disease. This chain joins TRBV28 and TRBJ2-7; D possibly uses TRBD1 or TRBD2 (7 bases each). The CDR3 spells CATAGGGLYEQYF. The CDR3 region has the DNA TGTGCCACCGCAGGGGGGGGGCTTTACGAGCAGTACTTC. Together with reference TRBV28 and TRBJ2-7, the CDR3 gives the full variable domain: DVKVTQSSRYLVKRTGEKVFLECVQDMDHENMFWYRQDPGLGLRLIYFSYDVKMKEKGDIPEGYSVSREKKERFSLILESASTNQTSMYLCATAGGGLYEQYFGPGTRLTVT.